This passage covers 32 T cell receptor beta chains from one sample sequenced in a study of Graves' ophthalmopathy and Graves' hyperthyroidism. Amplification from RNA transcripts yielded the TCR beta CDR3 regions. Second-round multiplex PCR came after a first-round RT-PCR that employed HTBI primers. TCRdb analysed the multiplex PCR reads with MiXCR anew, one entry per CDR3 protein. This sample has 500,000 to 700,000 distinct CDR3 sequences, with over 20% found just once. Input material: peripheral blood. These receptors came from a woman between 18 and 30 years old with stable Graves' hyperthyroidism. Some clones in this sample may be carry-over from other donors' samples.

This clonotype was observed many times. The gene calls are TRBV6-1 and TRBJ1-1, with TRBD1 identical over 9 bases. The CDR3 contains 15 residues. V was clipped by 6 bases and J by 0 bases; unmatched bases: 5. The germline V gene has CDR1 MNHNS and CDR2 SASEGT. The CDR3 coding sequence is TGTGCCAGCAGCAGACAGGGGGGAATGAACACTGAAGCTTTCTTT. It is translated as CASSRQGGMNTEAFF.

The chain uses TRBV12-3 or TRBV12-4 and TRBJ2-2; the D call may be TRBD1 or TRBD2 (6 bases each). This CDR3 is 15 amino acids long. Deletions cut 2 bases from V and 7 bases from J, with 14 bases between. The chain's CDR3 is CASSLMGGVGGELFF. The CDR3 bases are TGTGCCAGCAGTTTAATGGGGGGCGTCGGCGGGGAGCTGTTTTTT.

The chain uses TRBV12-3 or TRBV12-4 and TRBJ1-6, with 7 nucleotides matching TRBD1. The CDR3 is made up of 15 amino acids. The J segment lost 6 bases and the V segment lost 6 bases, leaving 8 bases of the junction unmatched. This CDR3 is CASRQGKPCNSPLHF. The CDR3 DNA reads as TGTGCCAGCAGACAGGGGAAACCTTGTAATTCACCCCTCCACTTT.

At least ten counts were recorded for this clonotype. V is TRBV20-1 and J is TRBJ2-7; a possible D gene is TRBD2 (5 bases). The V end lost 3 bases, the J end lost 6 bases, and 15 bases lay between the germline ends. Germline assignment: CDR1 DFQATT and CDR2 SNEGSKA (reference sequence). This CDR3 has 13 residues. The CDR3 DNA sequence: TGCAGTGCTAGTGAGACACTTCGGGGCGAGCAGTACTTC. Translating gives CSASETLRGEQYF.

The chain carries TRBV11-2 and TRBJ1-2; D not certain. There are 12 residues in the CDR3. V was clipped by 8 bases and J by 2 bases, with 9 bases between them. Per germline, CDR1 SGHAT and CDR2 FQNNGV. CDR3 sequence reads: CASLVANYGYTF. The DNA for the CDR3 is TGTGCCAGCCTGGTTGCGAACTATGGCTACACCTTC.

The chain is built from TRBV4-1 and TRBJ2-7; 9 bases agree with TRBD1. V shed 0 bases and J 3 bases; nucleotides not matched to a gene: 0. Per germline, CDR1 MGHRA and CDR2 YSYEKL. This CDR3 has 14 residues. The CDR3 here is CASSQEDRGYEQYF. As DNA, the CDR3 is TGCGCCAGCAGCCAAGAGGACAGGGGCTACGAGCAGTACTTC.

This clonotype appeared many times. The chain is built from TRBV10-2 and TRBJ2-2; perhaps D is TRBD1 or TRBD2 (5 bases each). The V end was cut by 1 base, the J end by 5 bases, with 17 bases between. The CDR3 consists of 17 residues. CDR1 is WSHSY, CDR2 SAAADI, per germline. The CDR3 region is CASSEWGSGSTTGELFF. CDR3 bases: TGCGCCAGCAGTGAGTGGGGGTCAGGGAGCACTACCGGGGAGCTGTTTTTT.

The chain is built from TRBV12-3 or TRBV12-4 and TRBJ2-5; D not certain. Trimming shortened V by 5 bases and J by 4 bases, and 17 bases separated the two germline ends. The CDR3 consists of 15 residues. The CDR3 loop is CASSEATGRRETQYF. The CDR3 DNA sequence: TGTGCCAGCAGTGAAGCGACCGGACGGCGAGAGACCCAGTACTTC.

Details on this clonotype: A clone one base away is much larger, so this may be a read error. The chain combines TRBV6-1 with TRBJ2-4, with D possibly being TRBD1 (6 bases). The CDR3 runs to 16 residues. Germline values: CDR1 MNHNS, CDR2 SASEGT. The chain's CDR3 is CASRGKKLGAKNIKYF. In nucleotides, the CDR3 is TGTGCCAGCAGAGGGAAGAAACTGGGGGCCAAAAACATTAAGTACTTC.

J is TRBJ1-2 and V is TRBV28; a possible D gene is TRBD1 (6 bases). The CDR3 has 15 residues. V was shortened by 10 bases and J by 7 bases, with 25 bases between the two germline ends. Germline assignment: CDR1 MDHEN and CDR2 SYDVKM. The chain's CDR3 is CATSGRVAGGGGYTF. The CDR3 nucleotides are TGTGCCACCTCAGGTCGGGTAGCGGGAGGGGGTGGCTACACCTTC.

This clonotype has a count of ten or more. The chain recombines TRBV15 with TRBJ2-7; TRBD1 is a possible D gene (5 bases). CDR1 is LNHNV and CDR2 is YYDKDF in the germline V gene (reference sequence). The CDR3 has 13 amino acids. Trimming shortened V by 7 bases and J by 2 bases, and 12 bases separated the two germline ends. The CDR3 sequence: CATTSDTTYEQYF. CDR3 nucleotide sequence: TGTGCCACCACCTCGGACACGACCTACGAGCAGTACTTC.

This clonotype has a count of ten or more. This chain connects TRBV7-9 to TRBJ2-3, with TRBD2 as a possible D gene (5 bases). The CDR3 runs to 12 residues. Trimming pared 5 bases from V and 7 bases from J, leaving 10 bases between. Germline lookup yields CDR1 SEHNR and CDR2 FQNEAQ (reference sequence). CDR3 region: CASSLEGYTQYF. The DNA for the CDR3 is TGTGCCAGCAGCCTAGAGGGATATACGCAGTATTTT.

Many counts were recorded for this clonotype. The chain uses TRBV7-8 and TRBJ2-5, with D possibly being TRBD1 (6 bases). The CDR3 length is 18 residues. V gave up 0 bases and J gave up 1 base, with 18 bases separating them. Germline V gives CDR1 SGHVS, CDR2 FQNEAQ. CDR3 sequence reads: CASSLARQGLLSQETQYF. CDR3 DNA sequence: TGTGCCAGCAGCTTAGCGCGGCAGGGGCTGTTGTCCCAAGAGACCCAGTACTTC.

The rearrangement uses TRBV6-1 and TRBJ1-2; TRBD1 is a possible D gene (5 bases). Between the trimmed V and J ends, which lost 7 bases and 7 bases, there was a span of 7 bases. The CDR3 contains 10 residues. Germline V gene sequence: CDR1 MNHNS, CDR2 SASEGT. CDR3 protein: CASMGVGYTF. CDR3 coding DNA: TGTGCCAGCATGGGGGTTGGCTACACCTTC.

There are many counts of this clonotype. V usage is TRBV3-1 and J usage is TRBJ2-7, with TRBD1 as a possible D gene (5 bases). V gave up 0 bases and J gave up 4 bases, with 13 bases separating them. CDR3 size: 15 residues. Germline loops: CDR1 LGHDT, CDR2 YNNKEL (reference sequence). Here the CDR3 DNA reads TGTGCCAGCAGCCAAGATCCAGGGAAGGTTTACGAGCAGTACTTC. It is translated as CASSQDPGKVYEQYF.

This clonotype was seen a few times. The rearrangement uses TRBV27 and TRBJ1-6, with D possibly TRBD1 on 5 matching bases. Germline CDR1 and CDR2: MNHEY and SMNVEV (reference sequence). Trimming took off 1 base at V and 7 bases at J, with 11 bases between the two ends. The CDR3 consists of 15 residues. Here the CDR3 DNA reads TGTGCCAGCAGTTTATGGCAGGGAATAAATTCACCCCTCCACTTT. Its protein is CASSLWQGINSPLHF.

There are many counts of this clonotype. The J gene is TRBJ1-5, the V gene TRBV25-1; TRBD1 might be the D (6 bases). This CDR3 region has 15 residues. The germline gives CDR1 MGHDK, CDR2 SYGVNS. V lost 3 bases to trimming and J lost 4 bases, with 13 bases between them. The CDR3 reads CASSDAGHLNQPQHF. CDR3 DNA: TGTGCCAGCAGTGACGCGGGACATCTTAATCAGCCCCAGCATTTT.

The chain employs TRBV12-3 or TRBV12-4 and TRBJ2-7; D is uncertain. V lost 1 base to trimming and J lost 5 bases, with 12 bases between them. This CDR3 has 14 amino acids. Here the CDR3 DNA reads TGTGCCAGCAGTTTAGGACTCCTTGCGGACGAGCAGTACTTC. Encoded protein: CASSLGLLADEQYF.

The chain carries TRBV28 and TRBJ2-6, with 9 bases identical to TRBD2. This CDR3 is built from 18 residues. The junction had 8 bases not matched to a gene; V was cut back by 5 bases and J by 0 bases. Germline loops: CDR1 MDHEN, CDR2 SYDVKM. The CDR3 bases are TGTGCCAGCAGTCGAGCGGGGGGCTCTAACTCTGGGGCCAACGTCCTGACTTTC. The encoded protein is CASSRAGGSNSGANVLTF.

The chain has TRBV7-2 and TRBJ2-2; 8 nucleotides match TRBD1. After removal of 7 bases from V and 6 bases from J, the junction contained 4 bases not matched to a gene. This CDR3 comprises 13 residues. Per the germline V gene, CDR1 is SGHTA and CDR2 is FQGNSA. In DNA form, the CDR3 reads TGTGCCAGCAAAAAGACAGGGGCCGGGGAGCTGTTTTTT. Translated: CASKKTGAGELFF. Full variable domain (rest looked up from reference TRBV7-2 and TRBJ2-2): GAGVSQSPSNKVTEKGKDVELRCDPISGHTALYWYRQSLGQGLEFLIYFQGNSAPDKSGLPSDRFSAERTGGSVSTLTIQRTQQEDSAVYLCASKKTGAGELFFGEGSRLTVL.

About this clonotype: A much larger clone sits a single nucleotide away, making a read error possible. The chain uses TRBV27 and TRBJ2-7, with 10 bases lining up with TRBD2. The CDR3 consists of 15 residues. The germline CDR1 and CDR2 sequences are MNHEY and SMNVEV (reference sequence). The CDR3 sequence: CASSFGTSVSYEQCF. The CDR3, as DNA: TGTGCCAGCAGTTTTGGGACTAGCGTAAGCTACGAGCAGTGCTTC.

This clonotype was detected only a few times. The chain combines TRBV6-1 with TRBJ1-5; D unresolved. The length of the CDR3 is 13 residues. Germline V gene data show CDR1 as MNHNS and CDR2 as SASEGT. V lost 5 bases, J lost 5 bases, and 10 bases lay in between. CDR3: CASSPGVYQPQHF. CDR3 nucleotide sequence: TGTGCCAGCAGTCCGGGCGTATATCAGCCCCAGCATTTT.

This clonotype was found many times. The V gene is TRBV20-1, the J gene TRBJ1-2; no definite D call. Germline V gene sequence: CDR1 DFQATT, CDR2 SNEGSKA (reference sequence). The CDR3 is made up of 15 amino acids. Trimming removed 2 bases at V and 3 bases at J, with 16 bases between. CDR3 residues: CSARQNLPEDYGYTF. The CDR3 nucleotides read TGCAGTGCTAGACAGAACCTTCCTGAGGACTATGGCTACACCTTC.

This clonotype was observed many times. DNA for the CDR3: TGTGCCAGCAGCCAACCGGGAACAACTGAAGCTTTCTTT. This encodes CASSQPGTTEAFF. V is TRBV16 and J is TRBJ1-1; D gene ambiguous. Trimming took 2 bases from V and 5 from J, leaving 9 bases between them. Germline V gives CDR1 KGHSY, CDR2 FQNENV. CDR3 size: 13 residues.

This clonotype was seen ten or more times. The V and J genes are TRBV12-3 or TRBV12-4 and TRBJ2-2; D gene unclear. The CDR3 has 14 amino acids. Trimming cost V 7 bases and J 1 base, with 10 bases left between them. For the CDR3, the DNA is TGTGCCAGCACTTTCCCCATGAACACCGGGGAGCTGTTTTTT. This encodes CASTFPMNTGELFF.

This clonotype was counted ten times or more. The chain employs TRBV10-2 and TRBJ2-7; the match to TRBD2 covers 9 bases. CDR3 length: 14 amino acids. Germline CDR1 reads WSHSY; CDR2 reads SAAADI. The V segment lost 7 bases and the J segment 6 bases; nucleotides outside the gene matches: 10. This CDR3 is CASNSGGQRGEQYF. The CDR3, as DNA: TGCGCCAGCAATAGCGGGGGCCAACGGGGCGAGCAGTACTTC.

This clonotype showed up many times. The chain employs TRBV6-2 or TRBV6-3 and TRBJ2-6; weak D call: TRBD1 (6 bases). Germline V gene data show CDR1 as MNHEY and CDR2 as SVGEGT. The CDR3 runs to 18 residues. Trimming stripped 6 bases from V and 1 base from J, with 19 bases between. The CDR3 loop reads CASSLQGQGLSGANVLTF. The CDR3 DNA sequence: TGTGCCAGCAGCCTACAGGGCCAAGGGTTGTCTGGGGCCAACGTCCTGACTTTC.

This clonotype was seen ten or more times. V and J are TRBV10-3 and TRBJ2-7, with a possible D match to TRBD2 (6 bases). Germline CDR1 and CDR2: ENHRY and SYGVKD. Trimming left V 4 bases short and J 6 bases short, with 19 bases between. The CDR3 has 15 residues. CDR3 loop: CAISGSGDGSREQYF. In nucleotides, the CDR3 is TGTGCCATCAGTGGGTCGGGAGATGGATCGCGCGAGCAGTACTTC.

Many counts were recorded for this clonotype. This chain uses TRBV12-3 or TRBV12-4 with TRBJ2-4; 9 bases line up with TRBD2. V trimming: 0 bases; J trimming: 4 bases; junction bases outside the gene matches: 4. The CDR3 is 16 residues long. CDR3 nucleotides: TGTGCCAGCAGTTTAGCTAGCGGGGGCCCAAAAAACATTCAGTACTTC. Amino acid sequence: CASSLASGGPKNIQYF.

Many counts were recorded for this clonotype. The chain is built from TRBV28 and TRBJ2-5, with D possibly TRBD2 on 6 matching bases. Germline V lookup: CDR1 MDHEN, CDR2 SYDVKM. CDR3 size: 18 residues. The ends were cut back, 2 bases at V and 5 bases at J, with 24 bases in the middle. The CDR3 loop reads CASSLGALTRSAGETQYF. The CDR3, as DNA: TGTGCCAGCAGTTTAGGTGCCTTGACTAGATCCGCAGGGGAGACCCAGTACTTC.

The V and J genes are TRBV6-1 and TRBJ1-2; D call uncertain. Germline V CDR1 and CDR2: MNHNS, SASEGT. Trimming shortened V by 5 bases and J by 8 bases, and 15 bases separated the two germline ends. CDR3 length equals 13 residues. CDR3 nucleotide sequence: TGTGCCAGCAGTCTGGACCCTGGAGACGGCTACACCTTC. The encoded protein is CASSLDPGDGYTF.

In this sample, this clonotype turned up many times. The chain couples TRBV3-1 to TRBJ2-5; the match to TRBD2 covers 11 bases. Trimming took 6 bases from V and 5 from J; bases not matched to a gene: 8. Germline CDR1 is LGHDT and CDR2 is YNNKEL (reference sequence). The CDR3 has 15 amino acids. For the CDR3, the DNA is TGTGCCAGCAGTCGACTAGCGGGGAGGATGGAGACCCAGTACTTC. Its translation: CASSRLAGRMETQYF.